The subject of this entry is one T cell receptor (beta chain). TCRdb redid the calling of the RACE reads with MiXCR, one entry per CDR3 protein. The sample lists approximately 92,000 distinct CDR3 sequences, over 9.5% occurring once. The entry originates in a study of human T cells and chemical hapten exposure. The overall study: DPC 0.01% went on the upper back by patch test, with reading at 6 days.

Germline V gene data show CDR1 as MNHNS and CDR2 as SASEGT. After removal of 4 bases from V and 2 bases from J, the junction contained 14 bases not matched to a gene. CDR3 size: 17 residues. Time point denoted: patch test 2, 6 weeks after DPC sensitization. Treatment defined: therapeutic diphenylcyclopropenone sensitization with weekly scalp DPC. People who gave samples had alopecia, were 18 to 70 years old, and were suitable for DPC. This rearrangement joins TRBV6-1 to TRBJ2-7; 7 bases agree with TRBD1. This receptor was obtained from a woman in her thirties or forties with alopecia areata. Some clones in this sample may be carry-over from other donors' samples. Sequenced here: whole blood, sampled in connection with sensitization to the hapten diphenylcyclopropenone (DPC). The CDR3 DNA follows: TGTGCCAGCAGTGCCCCCCCCGGGACAGCGACGGCCTACGAGCAGTACTTC. Its translation: CASSAPPGTATAYEQYF.